One and the same sample provided the 26 T cell receptor beta chains below, sequenced in a study of beta chain features in type 1 diabetes. Study observations and caveats: For Type 1 diabetes patients, all four CD4+ subsets carried TCRB CDR3s that were moderately but significantly shorter.

All of the isolated RNA was reverse transcribed, so expressed TCRB transcripts were sequenced. Assay used: immunoSEQ multiplex PCR; TCRdb lists only in-frame clones, some missing. The table records 250,000 to 300,000 clones, 13% to 15% of them present only once. Their target antigens are unknown. The sequencing sample was made of naive CD4+ T cells from blood. The receptors come from a man aged 25 to 40 with type 1 diabetes.

This clone has more than one count but fewer than ten. This chain uses TRBV27 with TRBJ2-7; 14 bases fit TRBD2. This CDR3 comprises 19 residues. CDR1 MNHEY and CDR2 SMNVEV come from the germline V gene (reference sequence). The V and J ends lost 4 bases and 4 bases, in that order; junction bases with no gene match: 15. This CDR3 is CASSSLGTSGSRGPYEQYF. CDR3 DNA sequence: TGTGCCAGCAGTTCCCTCGGGACTAGCGGGAGCAGGGGTCCTTACGAGCAGTACTTC.

This clone was observed a handful of times. The J gene is TRBJ2-5, the V gene TRBV18; perhaps TRBD1 as D (5 bases). The germline V and J ends were trimmed by 2 bases and 2 bases, with 9 bases remaining between them. CDR1 is KGHSH, CDR2 LQKENI, per germline. The CDR3 extends over 14 amino acids. The CDR3 loop is CASSPGPGQETQYF. In DNA form, the CDR3 reads TGTGCCAGCTCACCAGGTCCAGGGCAAGAGACCCAGTACTTC.

The V and J genes are TRBV30 and TRBJ2-1, with 9 bases matching TRBD1. With 2 bases clipped from V and 5 bases from J, the junction kept 4 bases outside the gene matches. In germline, CDR1 is GTSNPN, CDR2 SVGIG (reference sequence). The CDR3 spans 14 residues. The CDR3 nucleotides read TGTGCCTGGAGTAGGGGGACAGGGAACAATGAGCAGTTCTTC. Translation: CAWSRGTGNNEQFF. Based on the CDR3 plus reference TRBV30 and TRBJ2-1, the full variable domain is SQTIHQWPATLVQPVGSPLSLECTVEGTSNPNLYWYRQAAGRGLQLLFYSVGIGQISSEVPQNLSASRPQDRQFILSSKKLLLSDSGFYLCAWSRGTGNNEQFFGPGTRLTVL.

This chain connects TRBV28 to TRBJ2-3; 9 nucleotides match TRBD1. The ends lost 5 bases at V and 2 bases at J; junction bases unmatched: 8. The CDR3 spans 16 residues. Germline lookup yields CDR1 MDHEN and CDR2 SYDVKM. DNA of the CDR3: TGTGCCAGCAGTAGACAGGGGGGGATCCTCACAGATACGCAGTATTTT. Its translation: CASSRQGGILTDTQYF.

The table lists this clone with a few counts. The genes are TRBV5-1 and TRBJ1-1, with TRBD1 identical over 11 bases. This CDR3 contains 14 residues. CDR1 and CDR2 from the germline V gene are SGHRS and YFSETQ. V was clipped by 0 bases and J by 5 bases; unmatched bases: 0. The CDR3 region has the DNA TGCGCCAGCAGCTTGGGGGACAGGGGGACTGAAGCTTTCTTT. Its protein is CASSLGDRGTEAFF.

V and J are TRBV19 and TRBJ2-1, with 13 bases that match TRBD2. This CDR3 has 20 amino acids. The germline gives CDR1 LNHDA, CDR2 SQIVND (reference sequence). Germline trimming cut 5 bases from V and 0 bases from J; bases unmatched to any gene: 13. The CDR3 DNA reads as TGTGCCAGTAGTCGACGAGGACTAGCGGGGGCAACCTCCTCCTACAATGAGCAGTTCTTC. Protein sequence: CASSRRGLAGATSSYNEQFF.

This chain links TRBV6-4 with TRBJ2-5; the match to TRBD2 covers 8 bases. Germline lookup yields CDR1 MRHNA and CDR2 SNTAGT. The CDR3 has 14 residues. The V and J ends lost 4 bases and 5 bases, in that order; junction bases with no gene match: 6. The CDR3 DNA sequence: TGTGCCAGCAGTGCCCAAGCGGGAGTGGAGACCCAGTACTTC. Its protein is CASSAQAGVETQYF.

This clone was recorded a few times. V usage is TRBV6-1 and J usage is TRBJ2-7; D not certain. Per the germline V gene, CDR1 is MNHNS and CDR2 is SASEGT. Trimming removed 9 bases at V and 1 base at J, with 19 bases between. The CDR3 has 15 amino acids. The CDR3 coding sequence is TGTGCCAGTACCGGGTCCGCCTTTCCTTCCTACGAGCAGTACTTC. This gives the protein CASTGSAFPSYEQYF.

The V and J genes are TRBV28 and TRBJ2-7; D not certain. From germline, CDR1 is MDHEN and CDR2 SYDVKM. CDR3 length: 13 residues. The V end was cut by 7 bases, the J end by 0 bases, with 10 bases between. This chain's CDR3 is CASNHYPSYEQYF. In DNA form, the CDR3 reads TGTGCCAGCAACCACTATCCCTCCTACGAGCAGTACTTC.

This chain connects TRBV6-5 to TRBJ1-1; 7 bases are shared with TRBD1. The CDR3 is 16 amino acids. In germline, CDR1 is MNHEY, CDR2 SVGAGI. Germline trimming cut 0 bases from V and 5 bases from J; bases unmatched to any gene: 9. The CDR3 region is CASSYSRGTVQTEAFF. Here the CDR3 DNA reads TGTGCCAGCAGTTACTCTAGGGGGACAGTACAGACTGAAGCTTTCTTT.

This clone appeared a few times. The chain combines TRBV4-1 with TRBJ1-1; D is undetermined. This CDR3 contains 13 residues. The germline V gene encodes CDR1 MGHRA and CDR2 YSYEKL. Trimming cost V 1 base and J 7 bases, with 10 bases left between them. CDR3 residues: CASSQAGVGEAFF. CDR3 sequence (DNA): TGCGCCAGCAGCCAAGCCGGGGTTGGTGAAGCTTTCTTT.

The chain is built from TRBV28 and TRBJ1-2, with 7 bases lining up with TRBD1. J lost 1 base, V lost 5 bases, and 7 bases had no gene match. CDR1 and CDR2 (germline): MDHEN, SYDVKM. CDR3 size: 15 residues. The CDR3 region is CASSIQGFRNYGYTF. As DNA, the CDR3 is TGTGCCAGCAGTATACAGGGGTTCCGTAACTATGGCTACACCTTC.

This clone was observed a few times. The chain recombines TRBV5-4 with TRBJ2-1; 11 nucleotides align to TRBD2. V shed 2 bases and J 13 bases; nucleotides not matched to a gene: 11. Per the germline V gene, CDR1 is SGHNT and CDR2 is YYREEE (reference sequence). The length of the CDR3 is 15 residues. The chain's CDR3 is CASSLPGLAEVKQFF. For the CDR3, the DNA is TGTGCCAGCAGCTTACCGGGACTAGCGGAGGTGAAACAGTTCTTC.

This clone was observed a handful of times. The chain carries TRBV20-1 and TRBJ1-2; no firm D call. Germline CDR1 DFQATT, CDR2 SNEGSKA (reference sequence). This CDR3 region has 10 residues. Trimming removed 5 bases at V and 5 bases at J, with 6 bases between. The CDR3 DNA follows: TGCAGTGCTGCGGAATATGGCTACACCTTC. It yields the protein CSAAEYGYTF.

This clone was counted between two and nine times. The chain's CDR3 is CASSISLNSPETQYF. DNA of the CDR3: TGTGCCAGTAGTATTAGTCTAAACTCCCCAGAGACCCAGTACTTC. V is TRBV19 and J is TRBJ2-5; D not resolved. Germline V gene lookup returns CDR1 LNHDA and CDR2 SQIVND (reference sequence). V was pared by 3 bases and J by 4 bases, with 15 bases between. The CDR3 loop spans 15 amino acids.

The chain is built from TRBV28 and TRBJ1-1, with 8 bases lining up with TRBD1. Trimming cost V 1 base and J 1 base; bases outside gene matches: 8. CDR1 is MDHEN and CDR2 is SYDVKM in the germline V gene. The CDR3 extends over 17 amino acids. The CDR3 region is CASSLSRTGTKNTEAFF. CDR3 DNA sequence: TGTGCCAGCAGTTTATCCCGGACAGGGACTAAGAACACTGAAGCTTTCTTT.

The chain combines TRBV28 with TRBJ1-4, with a possible D match to TRBD1 (5 bases). Germline loops: CDR1 MDHEN, CDR2 SYDVKM. Trimming cost V 6 bases and J 8 bases, with 16 bases left between them. This CDR3 has 14 residues. This CDR3 reads CASSLGGRREKLFF. The CDR3 DNA reads as TGTGCCAGCAGCCTCGGGGGACGGAGGGAAAAACTGTTTTTT.

The chain combines TRBV11-2 with TRBJ2-2, with 8 bases matching TRBD2. V trimming: 3 bases; J trimming: 4 bases; junction bases outside the gene matches: 7. Germline V gives CDR1 SGHAT, CDR2 FQNNGV. CDR3 size: 16 residues. CDR3 DNA sequence: TGTGCCAGCAGCTTGTCCCTAGCGGGTTCCACCGGGGAGCTGTTTTTT. Protein sequence: CASSLSLAGSTGELFF.

The V gene is TRBV10-3, the J gene TRBJ2-2; weak D call: TRBD1 (6 bases). This CDR3 spans 14 amino acids. In germline, CDR1 is ENHRY, CDR2 SYGVKD. Trimming left V 2 bases short and J 6 bases short, with 10 bases between. CDR3 amino acids: CAISEHREAGELFF. CDR3 sequence (DNA): TGTGCCATCAGTGAGCACAGGGAAGCCGGGGAGCTGTTTTTT.

The chain links TRBV15 to TRBJ1-1, with D maybe TRBD1 (6 bases). The V end lost 0 bases, the J end lost 5 bases, and 7 bases lay between the germline ends. CDR1 and CDR2 (germline): LNHNV, YYDKDF (reference sequence). There are 13 residues in the CDR3. In DNA form, the CDR3 reads TGTGCCACCAGCAGAGAACAGGGTACTGAAGCTTTCTTT. Its protein is CATSREQGTEAFF. The complete variable domain, with remaining parts taken from reference TRBV15 and TRBJ1-1, reads DAMVIQNPRYQVTQFGKPVTLSCSQTLNHNVMYWYQQKSSQAPKLLFHYYDKDFNNEADTPDNFQSRRPNTSFCFLDIRSPGLGDTAMYLCATSREQGTEAFFGQGTRLTVV.

This clone occurred a few times. This rearrangement joins TRBV19 to TRBJ2-1; 7 nucleotides align to TRBD1. Trimming took 5 bases from V and 9 from J; bases not matched to a gene: 13. The CDR3 covers 15 residues. Germline CDR1 and CDR2: LNHDA and SQIVND (reference sequence). CDR3 sequence reads: CASSLDRSGYFEQFF. The CDR3 region has the DNA TGTGCCAGTAGTTTGGACAGGTCCGGGTACTTTGAGCAGTTCTTC.

This clone has a handful of counts. The chain joins TRBV4-2 to TRBJ2-7, with 9 nucleotides matching TRBD1. Germline V CDR1 and CDR2: LGHNA, YNFKEQ. The CDR3 is made up of 15 amino acids. V was pared by 1 base and J by 6 bases, with 7 bases of the junction left unmatched. The CDR3 DNA reads as TGTGCCAGCAGCCAAGGGGACAGGGCGACTCTCGAGCAGTACTTC. Amino acid sequence: CASSQGDRATLEQYF.

This chain links TRBV28 with TRBJ1-1; a weak D match, TRBD1 (6 bases). The CDR3 consists of 14 residues. V lost 5 bases and J 3 bases, leaving 13 bases between the germline ends. Germline V CDR1 and CDR2: MDHEN, SYDVKM. The CDR3 bases are TGTGCCAGCAGTACGGCTACAGGGTACACTGAAGCTTTCTTT. Its translation: CASSTATGYTEAFF.

This clone was found a few times. This sequence joins TRBV29-1 and TRBJ2-5, with D possibly matching TRBD1 (5 bases). The J call may be in error: the DNA end matches TRBJ2-7 better. From germline, CDR1 is SQVTM and CDR2 ANQGSEA. This CDR3 comprises 12 residues. Written as DNA, the CDR3 is TGCAGCGTTTATCAGGGCTCCTACGAGCAGTACTTC. Its protein is CSVYQGSYEQYF.

The sample holds a few counts of this clone. The V and J genes are TRBV18 and TRBJ1-1; 8 bases match TRBD1. The V gene's germline CDR1 is KGHSH and CDR2 LQKENI. The CDR3 sequence is 14 residues long. J gave up 7 bases and V 4 bases, and 8 bases lay outside the gene matches. CDR3 in amino acids: CASSRGQGSNEAFF. The CDR3 DNA sequence: TGTGCCAGCTCACGAGGACAGGGTTCGAATGAAGCTTTCTTT.

The DNA for the CDR3 is TGTGCCAGCAGTTTATGGGCAGGAACGGCAGAGCAGTTCTTC. As protein: CASSLWAGTAEQFF. This sequence joins TRBV28 and TRBJ2-1, with no clear D. From germline, CDR1 is MDHEN and CDR2 SYDVKM. The CDR3 has 14 residues. Between the trimmed V and J ends, which lost 0 bases and 10 bases, there was a span of 13 bases.